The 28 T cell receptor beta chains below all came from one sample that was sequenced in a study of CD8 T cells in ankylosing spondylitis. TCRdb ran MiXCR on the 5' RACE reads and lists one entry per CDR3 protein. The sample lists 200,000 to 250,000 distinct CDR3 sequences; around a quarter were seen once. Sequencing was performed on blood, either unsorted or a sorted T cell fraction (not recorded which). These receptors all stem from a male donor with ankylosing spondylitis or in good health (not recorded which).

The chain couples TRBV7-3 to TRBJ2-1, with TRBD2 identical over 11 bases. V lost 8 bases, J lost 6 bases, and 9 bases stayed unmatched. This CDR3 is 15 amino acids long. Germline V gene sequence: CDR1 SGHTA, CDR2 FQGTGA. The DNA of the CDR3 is TGTGCCAGCGCGGCCCGAACTAGCGGGAGCAATGAGCAGTTCTTC. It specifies CASAARTSGSNEQFF.

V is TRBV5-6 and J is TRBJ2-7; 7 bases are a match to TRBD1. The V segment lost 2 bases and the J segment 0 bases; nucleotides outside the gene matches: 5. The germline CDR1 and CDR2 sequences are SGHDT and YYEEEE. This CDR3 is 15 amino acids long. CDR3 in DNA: TGTGCCAGCAGCTTTCGCCGGGACAGCTCCTACGAGCAGTACTTC. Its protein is CASSFRRDSSYEQYF.

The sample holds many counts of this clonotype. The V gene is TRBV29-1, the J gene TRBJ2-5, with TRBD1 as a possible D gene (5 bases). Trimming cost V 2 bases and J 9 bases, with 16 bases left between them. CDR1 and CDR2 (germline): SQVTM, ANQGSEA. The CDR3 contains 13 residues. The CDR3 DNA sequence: TGCAGCGTTGAACCGGTAGCCTCAGGGTCCCAGTACTTC. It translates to CSVEPVASGSQYF.

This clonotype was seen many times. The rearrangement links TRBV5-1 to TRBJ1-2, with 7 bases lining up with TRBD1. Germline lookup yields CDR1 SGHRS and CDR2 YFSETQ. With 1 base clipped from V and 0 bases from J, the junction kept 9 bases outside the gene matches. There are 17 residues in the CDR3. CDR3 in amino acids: CASSLIPPGQTNYGYTF. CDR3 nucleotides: TGCGCCAGCAGCTTGATACCTCCGGGACAGACTAACTATGGCTACACCTTC.

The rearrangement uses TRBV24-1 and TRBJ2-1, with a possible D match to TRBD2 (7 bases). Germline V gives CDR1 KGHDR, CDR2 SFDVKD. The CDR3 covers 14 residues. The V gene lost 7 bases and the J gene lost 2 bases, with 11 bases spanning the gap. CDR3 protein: CATREGGAYNEQFF. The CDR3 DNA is TGTGCCACCAGGGAGGGGGGGGCCTACAATGAGCAGTTCTTC.

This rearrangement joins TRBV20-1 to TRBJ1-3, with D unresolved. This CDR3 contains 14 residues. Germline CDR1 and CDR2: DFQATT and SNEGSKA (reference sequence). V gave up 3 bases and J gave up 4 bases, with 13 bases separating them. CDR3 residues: CSARKDGPGNTIYF. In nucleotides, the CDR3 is TGCAGTGCTAGGAAGGACGGCCCGGGAAACACCATATATTTT.

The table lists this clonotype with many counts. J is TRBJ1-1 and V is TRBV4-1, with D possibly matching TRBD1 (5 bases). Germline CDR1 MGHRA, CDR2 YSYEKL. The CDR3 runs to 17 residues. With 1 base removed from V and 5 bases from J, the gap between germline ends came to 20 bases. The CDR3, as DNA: TGCGCCAGCAGCCAAGGCCCCGCCGGGACCGGGAGGACTGAAGCTTTCTTT. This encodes CASSQGPAGTGRTEAFF.

In DNA, the CDR3 is TGCAGTGTCGACAGGGCGGAGACCCAGTACTTC. Translated: CSVDRAETQYF. The chain links TRBV20-1 to TRBJ2-5; TRBD1 matches at 7 bases. CDR3 length: 11 amino acids. Trimming took 7 bases from V and 5 from J; bases not matched to a gene: 4. Germline V CDR1 and CDR2: DFQATT, SNEGSKA (reference sequence).

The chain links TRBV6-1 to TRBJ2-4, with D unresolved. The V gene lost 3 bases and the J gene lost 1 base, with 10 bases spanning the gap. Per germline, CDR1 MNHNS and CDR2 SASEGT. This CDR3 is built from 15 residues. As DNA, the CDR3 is TGTGCCAGCAGTGATTCCTTACAGGCCAAAAACATTCAGTACTTC. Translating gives CASSDSLQAKNIQYF.

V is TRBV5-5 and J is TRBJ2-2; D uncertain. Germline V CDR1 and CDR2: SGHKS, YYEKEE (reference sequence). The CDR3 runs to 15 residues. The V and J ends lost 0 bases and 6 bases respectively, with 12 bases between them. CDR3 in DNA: TGTGCCAGCAGCTTGGACCGGTTGATGGCCGGGGAGCTGTTTTTT. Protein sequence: CASSLDRLMAGELFF.

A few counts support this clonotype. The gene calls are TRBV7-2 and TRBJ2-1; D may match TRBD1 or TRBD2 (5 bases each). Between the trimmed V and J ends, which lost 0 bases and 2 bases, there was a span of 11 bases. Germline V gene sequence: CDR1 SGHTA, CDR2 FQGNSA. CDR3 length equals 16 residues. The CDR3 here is CASSLARDQTYNEQFF. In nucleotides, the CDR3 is TGTGCCAGCAGCTTAGCCCGGGACCAGACCTACAATGAGCAGTTCTTC.

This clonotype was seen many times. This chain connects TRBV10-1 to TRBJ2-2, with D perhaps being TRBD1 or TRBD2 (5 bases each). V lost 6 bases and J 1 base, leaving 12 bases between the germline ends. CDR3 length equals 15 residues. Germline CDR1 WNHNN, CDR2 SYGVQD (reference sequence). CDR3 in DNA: TGCGCCAGCAGCTCGGGACGGAAGAACACCGGGGAGCTGTTTTTT. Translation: CASSSGRKNTGELFF.

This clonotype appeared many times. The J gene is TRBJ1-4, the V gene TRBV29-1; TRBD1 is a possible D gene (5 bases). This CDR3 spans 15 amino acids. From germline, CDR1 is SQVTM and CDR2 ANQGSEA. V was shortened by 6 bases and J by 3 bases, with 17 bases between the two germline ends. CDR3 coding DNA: TGCAGCGTCCGAACCACCGGGGGAGCTAATGAAAAACTGTTTTTT. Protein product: CSVRTTGGANEKLFF.

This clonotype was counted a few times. The CDR3 DNA reads TGCAGTGCCCACACGGACAGACACAATGAGCAGTTCTTC. Encoded protein: CSAHTDRHNEQFF. The genes are TRBV20-1 and TRBJ2-1; D is perhaps TRBD1 (6 bases). Trimming removed 6 bases from V and 5 bases from J, with 14 bases in between. The CDR3 is made up of 13 amino acids. The germline V gene has CDR1 DFQATT and CDR2 SNEGSKA (reference sequence).

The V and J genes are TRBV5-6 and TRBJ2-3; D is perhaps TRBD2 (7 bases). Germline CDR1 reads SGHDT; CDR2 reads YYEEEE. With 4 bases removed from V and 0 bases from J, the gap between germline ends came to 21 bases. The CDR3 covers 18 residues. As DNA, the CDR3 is TGTGCCAGCAGCGGGGCGGGGCTCGGGGGGCCTAGCACAGATACGCAGTATTTT. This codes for CASSGAGLGGPSTDTQYF.

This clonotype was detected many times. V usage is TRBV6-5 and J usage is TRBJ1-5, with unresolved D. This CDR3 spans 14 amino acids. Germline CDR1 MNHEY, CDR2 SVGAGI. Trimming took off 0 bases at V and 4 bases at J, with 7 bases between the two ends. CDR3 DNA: TGTGCCAGCAGTTACTCGTGGAAAAATCAGCCCCAGCATTTT. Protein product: CASSYSWKNQPQHF.

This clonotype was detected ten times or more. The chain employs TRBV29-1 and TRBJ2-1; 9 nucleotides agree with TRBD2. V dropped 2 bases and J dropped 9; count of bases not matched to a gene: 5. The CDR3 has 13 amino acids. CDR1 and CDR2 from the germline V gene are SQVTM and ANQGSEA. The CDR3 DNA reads TGCAGCGTTGAAAGGCGGGAGGGTGGTGAGCAGTTCTTC. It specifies CSVERREGGEQFF.

CDR3 sequence: CASTGQINSPLHF. The CDR3, as DNA: TGTGCCAGCACGGGTCAGATTAATTCACCCCTCCACTTT. The chain uses TRBV6-1 and TRBJ1-6; D is ambiguous. There are 13 residues in the CDR3. Trimming shortened V by 7 bases and J by 6 bases, and 10 bases separated the two germline ends. CDR1 is MNHNS, CDR2 SASEGT, per germline.

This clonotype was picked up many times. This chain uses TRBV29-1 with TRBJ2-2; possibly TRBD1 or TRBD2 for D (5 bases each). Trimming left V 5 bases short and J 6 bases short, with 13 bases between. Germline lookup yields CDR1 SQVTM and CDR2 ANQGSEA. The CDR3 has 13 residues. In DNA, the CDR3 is TGCAGCGTTCTGAGGGGAAAGGCCGGGGAGCTGTTTTTT. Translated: CSVLRGKAGELFF.

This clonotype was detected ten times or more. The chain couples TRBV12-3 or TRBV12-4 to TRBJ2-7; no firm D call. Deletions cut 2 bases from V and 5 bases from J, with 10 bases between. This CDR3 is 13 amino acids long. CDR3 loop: CASSLRSSDEQYF. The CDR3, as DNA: TGTGCCAGCAGTTTACGGTCGTCCGACGAGCAGTACTTC.

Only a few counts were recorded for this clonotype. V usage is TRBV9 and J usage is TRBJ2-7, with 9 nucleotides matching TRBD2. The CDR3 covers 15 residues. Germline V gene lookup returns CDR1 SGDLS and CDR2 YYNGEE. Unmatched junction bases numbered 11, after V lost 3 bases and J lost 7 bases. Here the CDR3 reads CASSARLAAPGEQYF. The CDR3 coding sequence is TGTGCCAGCAGCGCGCGACTAGCGGCCCCCGGAGAGCAGTACTTC.

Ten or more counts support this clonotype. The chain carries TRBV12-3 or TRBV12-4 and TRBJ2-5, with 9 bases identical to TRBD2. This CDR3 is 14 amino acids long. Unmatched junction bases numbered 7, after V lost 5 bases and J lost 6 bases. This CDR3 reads CASSPSSGRQTQYF. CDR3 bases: TGTGCCAGCAGTCCCTCAAGCGGGAGGCAGACCCAGTACTTC.

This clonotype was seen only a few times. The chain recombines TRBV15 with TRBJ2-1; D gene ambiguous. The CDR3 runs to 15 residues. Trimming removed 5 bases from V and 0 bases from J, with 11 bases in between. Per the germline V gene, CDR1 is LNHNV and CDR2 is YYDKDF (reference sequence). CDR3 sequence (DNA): TGTGCCACCAGCCCCCTCCGTACCTCCTACAATGAGCAGTTCTTC. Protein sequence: CATSPLRTSYNEQFF.

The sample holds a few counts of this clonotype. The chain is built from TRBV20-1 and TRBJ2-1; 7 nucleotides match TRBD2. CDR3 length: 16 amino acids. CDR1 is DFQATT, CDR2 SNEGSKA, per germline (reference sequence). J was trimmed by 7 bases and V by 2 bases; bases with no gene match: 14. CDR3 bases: TGCAGTGCTAGAAATGGCGGGAGCGGGAATTCGAATGAGCAGTTCTTC. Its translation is CSARNGGSGNSNEQFF.

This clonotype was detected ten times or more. This chain's CDR3 is CASSMGRSQETQYF. CDR3 coding DNA: TGCGCCAGCAGCATGGGACGCAGCCAAGAGACCCAGTACTTC. The chain employs TRBV5-1 and TRBJ2-5; possibly TRBD1 or TRBD2 for D (5 bases each). This CDR3 spans 14 amino acids. Between the trimmed V and J ends, which lost 4 bases and 1 base, there was a span of 11 bases. Looked up from germline, CDR1 is SGHRS and CDR2 is YFSETQ.

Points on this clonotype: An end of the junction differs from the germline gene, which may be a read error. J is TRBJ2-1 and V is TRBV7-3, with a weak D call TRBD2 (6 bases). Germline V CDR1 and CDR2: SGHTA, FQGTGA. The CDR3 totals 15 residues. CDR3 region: CASSLTGDSNNEQFF. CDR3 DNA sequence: TGTGCCAGCAGCTTAACAGGGGACTCCAACAATGAGCAGTTCTTC. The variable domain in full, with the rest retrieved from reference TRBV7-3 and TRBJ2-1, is GAGVSQTPSNKVTEKGKYVELRCDPISGHTALYWYRQSLGQGPEFLIYFQGTGAADDSGLPNDRFFAVRPEGSVSTLKIQRTERGDSAVYLCASSLTGDSNNEQFFGPGTRLTVL.

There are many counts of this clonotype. This chain's CDR3 is CSVVRGADTQYF. CDR3 coding DNA: TGCAGCGTTGTTCGGGGCGCAGATACGCAGTATTTT. The chain carries TRBV29-1 and TRBJ2-3, with D perhaps TRBD1 or TRBD2 (5 bases each). Germline V gene data show CDR1 as SQVTM and CDR2 as ANQGSEA. This CDR3 region has 12 residues. Trimming shortened V by 4 bases and J by 4 bases, and 9 bases separated the two germline ends.

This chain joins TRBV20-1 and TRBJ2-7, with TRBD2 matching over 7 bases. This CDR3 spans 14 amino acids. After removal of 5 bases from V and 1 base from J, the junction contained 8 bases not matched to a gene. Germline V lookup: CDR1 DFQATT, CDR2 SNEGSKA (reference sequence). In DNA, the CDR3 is TGCAGTGCTCACCCCGTAGCGGGTTCCTACGAGCAGTACTTC. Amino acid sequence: CSAHPVAGSYEQYF.